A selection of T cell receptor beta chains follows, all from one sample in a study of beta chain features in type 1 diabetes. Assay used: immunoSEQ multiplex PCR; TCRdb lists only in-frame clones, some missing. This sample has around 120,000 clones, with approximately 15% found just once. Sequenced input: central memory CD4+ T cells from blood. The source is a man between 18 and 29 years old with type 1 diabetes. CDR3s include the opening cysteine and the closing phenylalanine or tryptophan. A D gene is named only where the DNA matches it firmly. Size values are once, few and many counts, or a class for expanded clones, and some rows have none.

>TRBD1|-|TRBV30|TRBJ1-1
CAWRGRQGATVAEAFF
TGTGCCTGGAGGGGAAGACAGGGGGCGACTGTCGCTGAAGCTTTCTTT
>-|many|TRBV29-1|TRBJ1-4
CSAGRPNEKLFF
TGCAGCGCCGGGAGGCCTAATGAAAAACTGTTTTTT
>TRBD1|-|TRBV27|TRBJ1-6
CASRDGTVNSPLHF
TGTGCCAGCAGAGACGGGACAGTTAATTCACCCCTCCACTTT
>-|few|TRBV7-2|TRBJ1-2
CASSQTVSYYGYTF
TGTGCCAGCAGCCAGACAGTGTCTTACTATGGCTACACCTTC
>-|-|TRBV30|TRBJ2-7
CAWASGATFPYEQYF
TGTGCCTGGGCCTCCGGGGCCACATTTCCCTACGAGCAGTACTTC
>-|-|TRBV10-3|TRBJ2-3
CAISGTAVSTDTQYF
TGTGCCATCAGTGGGACAGCCGTTAGCACAGATACGCAGTATTTT
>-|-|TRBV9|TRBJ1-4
CASAGAETNEKLFF
TGTGCCAGCGCCGGGGCGGAAACTAATGAAAAACTGTTTTTT
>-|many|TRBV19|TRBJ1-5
CASSRGRPQHF
TGTGCCAGTAGTCGGGGGCGGCCCCAGCATTTT
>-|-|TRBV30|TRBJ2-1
CAWSRRGGGSEQFF
TGTGCCTGGAGTAGGAGGGGCGGTGGGAGTGAGCAGTTCTTC
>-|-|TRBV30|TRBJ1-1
CAWSVGERTKAFF
TGTGCCTGGAGTGTAGGGGAGAGAACCAAAGCTTTCTTT
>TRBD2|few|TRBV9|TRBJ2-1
CASTRGVLAGYNEQFF
TGTGCCAGCACCCGAGGGGTACTAGCGGGCTACAATGAGCAGTTCTTC
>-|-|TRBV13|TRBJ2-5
CASSEDRTQETQYF
TGTGCCAGCAGCGAGGACCGAACCCAAGAGACCCAGTACTTC
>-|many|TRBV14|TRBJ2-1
CASSPLYRGSYNEQFF
TGTGCCAGCAGCCCCCTTTATAGGGGCTCCTACAATGAGCAGTTCTTC
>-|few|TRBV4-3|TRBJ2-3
CASSQGVTDTQYF
TGCGCCAGCAGCCAGGGCGTCACAGATACGCAGTATTTT
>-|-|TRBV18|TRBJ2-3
CASSPPSRDTQYF
TGTGCCAGCTCACCACCGTCGCGAGATACGCAGTATTTT
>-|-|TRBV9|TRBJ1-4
CASSVGAATNEKLFF
TGTGCCAGCAGCGTAGGGGCGGCAACTAATGAAAAACTGTTTTTT
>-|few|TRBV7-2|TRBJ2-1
CASHLRGGRNEQFF
TGTGCCAGCCACCTGAGAGGGGGTAGAAATGAGCAGTTCTTC
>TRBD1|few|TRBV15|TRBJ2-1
CATTQGGEQFF
TGTGCCACCACACAGGGGGGTGAGCAGTTCTTC
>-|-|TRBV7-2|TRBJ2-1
CASSLTGADQFF
TGTGCCAGCAGCTTAACCGGAGCCGACCAGTTCTTC
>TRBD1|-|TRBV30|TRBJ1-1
CAWAGTGLDNTEAFF
TGTGCCTGGGCTGGGACAGGCCTAGACAACACTGAAGCTTTCTTT
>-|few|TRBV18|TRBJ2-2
CASSSGLRSNTGELFF
TGTGCCAGCTCATCGGGACTCCGTTCGAACACCGGGGAGCTGTTTTTT
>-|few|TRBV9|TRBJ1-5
CASSVGSNQPQHF
TGTGCCAGCAGCGTAGGTAGCAATCAGCCCCAGCATTTT
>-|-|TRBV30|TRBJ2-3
CAWSVGYPAGTDTQYF
TGTGCCTGGAGTGTAGGGTATCCCGCGGGCACAGATACGCAGTATTTT
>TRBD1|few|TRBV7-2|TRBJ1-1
CASSTGQGGWTEAFF
TGTGCCAGCAGCACGGGACAGGGGGGTTGGACTGAAGCTTTCTTT
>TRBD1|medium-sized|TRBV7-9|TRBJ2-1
CASSSDRGSNEQFF
TGTGCCAGCAGCTCGGACAGGGGAAGTAATGAGCAGTTCTTC
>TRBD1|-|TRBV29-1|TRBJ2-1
CSVGQGNNEQFF
TGCAGCGTTGGACAGGGAAACAATGAGCAGTTCTTC
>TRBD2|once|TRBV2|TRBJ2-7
CASSEGLAGGEQYF
TGTGCCAGCAGTGAGGGACTAGCGGGAGGCGAGCAGTACTTC
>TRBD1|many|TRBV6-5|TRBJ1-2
CASKDRGYGYTF
TGTGCCAGCAAGGACAGGGGGTATGGCTACACCTTC
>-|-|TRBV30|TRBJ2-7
CAWVREGTQNSYEQYF
TGTGCCTGGGTCCGTGAGGGGACTCAAAACTCCTACGAGCAGTACTTC
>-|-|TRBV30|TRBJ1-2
CAWSVGGGNYGYTF
TGTGCCTGGAGTGTGGGGGGCGGAAACTATGGCTACACCTTC
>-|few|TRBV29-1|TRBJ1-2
CSVSPLGQGINYGYTF
TGCAGCGTTTCACCCTTAGGGCAGGGGATCAACTATGGCTACACCTTC
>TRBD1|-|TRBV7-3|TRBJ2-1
CATSTGVSSYNEQFF
TGTGCCACCTCGACAGGGGTGAGCTCCTACAATGAGCAGTTCTTC
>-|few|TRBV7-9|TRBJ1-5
CASSTLDSPRLQPQHF
TGTGCCAGCAGCACCCTGGACAGCCCTAGGCTTCAGCCCCAGCATTTT
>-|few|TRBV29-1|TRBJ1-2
CSFGEGYGYTF
TGCAGCTTTGGGGAGGGGTATGGCTACACCTTC
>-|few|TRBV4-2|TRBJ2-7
CASSHPSYEQYF
TGTGCCAGCAGCCATCCTTCCTACGAGCAGTACTTC
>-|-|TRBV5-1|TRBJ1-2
CASKSQGQDYGYTF
TGCGCCAGCAAATCTCAGGGGCAAGACTATGGCTACACCTTC
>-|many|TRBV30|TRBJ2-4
CAWSLHNPGAKNIQYF
TGTGCCTGGAGTTTACATAACCCCGGAGCCAAAAACATTCAGTACTTC
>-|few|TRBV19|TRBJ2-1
CASSNWETNNEQFF
TGTGCCAGTAGTAACTGGGAGACAAACAATGAGCAGTTCTTC
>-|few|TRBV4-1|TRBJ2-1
CASSQGGVYNEQFF
TGCGCCAGCAGCCAAGGGGGGGTCTACAATGAGCAGTTCTTC
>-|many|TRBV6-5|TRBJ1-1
CASSQDREAFF
TGTGCCAGCTCACAGGACAGAGAAGCTTTCTTT
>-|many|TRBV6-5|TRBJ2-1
CASSPSSTRNEQFF
TGTGCCAGCAGTCCCTCATCGACTAGGAATGAGCAGTTCTTC
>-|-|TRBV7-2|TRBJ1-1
CASSLLRGNTEAFF
TGTGCCAGCAGTCTCTTACGGGGGAACACTGAAGCTTTCTTT
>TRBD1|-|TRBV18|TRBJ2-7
CASSLDRGRQEQYF
TGTGCCAGCTCACTTGACAGGGGGCGCCAGGAGCAGTACTTC
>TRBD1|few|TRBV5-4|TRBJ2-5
CASSLQGAHETQYF
TGTGCCAGCAGCCTACAGGGGGCGCACGAGACCCAGTACTTC
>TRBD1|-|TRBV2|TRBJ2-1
CASMEQGLFDEQFF
TGTGCCAGCATGGAACAGGGGCTGTTCGATGAGCAGTTCTTC
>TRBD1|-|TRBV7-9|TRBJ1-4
CASSSNRGEEKLFF
TGTGCCAGCAGCTCAAACAGGGGCGAGGAAAAACTGTTTTTT